The present T cell receptor beta chain was sequenced within a study of glioma-infiltrating T cells. Overall study results and limits: Tissue-blood divergence was below expectation in non-neoplastic patients, above in gliomas. CDR3 overlap between tissue and blood was very small.

This clonotype was seen repeatedly, ten times or more. Antigen specificity is unknown. Germline CDR1 reads MGHRA; CDR2 reads YSYEKL. There are 16 residues in the CDR3. Trimming shortened V by 5 bases and J by 1 base, and 17 bases separated the two germline ends. Using RNA template, CDR3s of TCR alpha and beta were amplified with iRepertoire arm-PCR. Tissue mRNA or PBMC total RNA, roughly 95-400 ng, went into one-step reverse transcription and amplification. A single record per CDR3 protein comes from TCRdb applying MiXCR to the multiplex PCR reads. There are 44,000 or so distinct CDR3 sequences in the sample; approximately 20% occur only once, and 5% to 8% lies in the top ten.

The sequenced material came from glioma tissue, nonneoplastic brain tissue, or PBMCs (not recorded which). The receptor's source is a human donor with low-grade glioma or glioblastoma, undergoing nonglioma brain surgery, or in good health (not recorded which). The chain has TRBV4-1 and TRBJ1-2; maybe TRBD1 (6 bases). The CDR3 region is CASSLDRTPDNYGYTF. CDR3 sequence (DNA): TGCGCCAGCAGCTTGGACAGAACGCCCGATAACTATGGCTACACCTTC.